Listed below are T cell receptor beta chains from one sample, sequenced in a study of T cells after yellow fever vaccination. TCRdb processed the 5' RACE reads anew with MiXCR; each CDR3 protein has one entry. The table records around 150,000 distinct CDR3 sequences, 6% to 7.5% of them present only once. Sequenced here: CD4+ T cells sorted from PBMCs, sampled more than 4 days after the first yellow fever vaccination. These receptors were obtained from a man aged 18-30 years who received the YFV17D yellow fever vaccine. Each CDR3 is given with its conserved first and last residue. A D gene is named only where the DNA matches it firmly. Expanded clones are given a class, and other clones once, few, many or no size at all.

CDR3: CASSMTDNTEAFF; DNA: TGTGCCAGCAGTATGACAGATAACACTGAAGCTTTCTTT; J: TRBJ1-1; D: NA; size: NA; V: TRBV6-5
CDR3: CASSFLAQNSPLHF; DNA: TGTGCCAGCAGCTTTCTGGCGCAAAATTCACCCCTCCACTTT; J: TRBJ1-6; D: NA; size: few; V: TRBV5-5
CDR3: CASSLAYEPGGGELFF; DNA: TGTGCCAGCAGCTTAGCTTATGAACCCGGCGGCGGGGAGCTGTTTTTT; J: TRBJ2-2; D: NA; size: few; V: TRBV7-2
CDR3: CASSLALDGYTF; DNA: TGTGCCAGCAGCCTCGCCCTTGATGGCTACACCTTC; J: TRBJ1-2; D: NA; size: many; V: TRBV3-1
CDR3: CASSLISGGHRDGYTF; DNA: TGCGCCAGCAGCTTGATTTCCGGGGGACATCGTGATGGCTACACCTTC; J: TRBJ1-2; D: NA; size: NA; V: TRBV5-1
CDR3: CASSLRDRNYNEQFF; DNA: TGTGCCAGCTCTCTACGGGACAGGAATTACAATGAGCAGTTCTTC; J: TRBJ2-1; D: TRBD1; size: many; V: TRBV12-3/TRBV12-4
CDR3: CASSLAALQGYEQFF; DNA: TGTGCCAGCAGCTTAGCCGCCCTTCAGGGCTATGAGCAGTTCTTC; J: TRBJ2-1; D: NA; size: NA; V: TRBV7-2
CDR3: CASSLGWAYEQYF; DNA: TGCGCCAGCAGCTTGGGTTGGGCCTACGAGCAGTACTTC; J: TRBJ2-7; D: NA; size: many; V: TRBV5-1
CDR3: CASSLLRGSTDTQYF; DNA: TGTGCCAGCAGCCTCCTTCGGGGGAGCACAGATACGCAGTATTTT; J: TRBJ2-3; D: NA; size: many; V: TRBV3-1
CDR3: CASSSGRSSYNEQFF; DNA: TGTGCCAGCTCCTCGGGACGGAGCTCCTACAATGAGCAGTTCTTC; J: TRBJ2-1; D: NA; size: NA; V: TRBV18
CDR3: CSAGGGLASHEQYF; DNA: TGCAGTGCTGGGGGGGGACTAGCTTCCCACGAGCAGTACTTC; J: TRBJ2-7; D: TRBD2; size: few; V: TRBV20-1
CDR3: CASTLQGTEAFF; DNA: TGTGCCAGCACTCTTCAGGGCACTGAAGCTTTCTTT; J: TRBJ1-1; D: NA; size: many; V: TRBV12-3/TRBV12-4
CDR3: CASSVMEAARSETQYF; DNA: TGTGCCAGCAGCGTTATGGAGGCAGCCCGTTCCGAGACCCAGTACTTC; J: TRBJ2-5; D: NA; size: many; V: TRBV9
CDR3: CASSQAQGRKGSYEQYF; DNA: TGCGCCAGCAGCCAAGCCCAGGGGCGCAAGGGCTCCTACGAGCAGTACTTC; J: TRBJ2-7; D: NA; size: many; V: TRBV4-1
CDR3: CATARTPQETQYF; DNA: TGCGCCACCGCCCGAACCCCTCAAGAGACCCAGTACTTC; J: TRBJ2-5; D: NA; size: many; V: TRBV5-1
CDR3: CSARDPSGGYNEQFF; DNA: TGCAGTGCTAGAGACCCTAGCGGGGGGTACAATGAGCAGTTCTTC; J: TRBJ2-1; D: TRBD2; size: few; V: TRBV20-1
CDR3: CSAPTTSGSTDTQYF; DNA: TGCAGTGCCCCGACTACTAGCGGGAGCACAGATACGCAGTATTTT; J: TRBJ2-3; D: TRBD2; size: many; V: TRBV20-1
CDR3: CASSSLSGGRTGELFF; DNA: TGTGCCAGCAGCTCCCTATCAGGGGGCCGCACCGGGGAGCTGTTTTTT; J: TRBJ2-2; D: TRBD1; size: few; V: TRBV7-8
CDR3: CASSLANGANVLTF; DNA: TGTGCCAGCAGCTTAGCTAATGGGGCCAACGTCCTGACTTTC; J: TRBJ2-6; D: NA; size: NA; V: TRBV7-9
CDR3: CASSLDRQGSTDTQYF; DNA: TGTGCCAGCAGTCTCGATCGACAGGGGAGCACAGATACGCAGTATTTT; J: TRBJ2-3; D: TRBD1; size: many; V: TRBV12-3/TRBV12-4
CDR3: CASSLGPTDTQYF; DNA: TGTGCCAGCAGCTTAGGGCCCACAGATACGCAGTATTTT; J: TRBJ2-3; D: NA; size: many; V: TRBV7-9
CDR3: CSARAGTGGRWNSPLHF; DNA: TGCAGTGCTAGAGCCGGGACAGGGGGCAGGTGGAATTCACCCCTCCACTTT; J: TRBJ1-6; D: TRBD1; size: many; V: TRBV20-1
CDR3: CASSSQGGLNTEAFF; DNA: TGTGCCAGTAGTTCTCAGGGAGGCCTGAACACTGAAGCTTTCTTT; J: TRBJ1-1; D: NA; size: many; V: TRBV19
CDR3: CATRPGMNTEAFF; DNA: TGTGCCACCCGTCCTGGGATGAACACTGAAGCTTTCTTT; J: TRBJ1-1; D: NA; size: NA; V: TRBV10-3
CDR3: CASSLKPSGANVLTF; DNA: TGCGCCAGCAGCTTGAAGCCTTCAGGGGCCAACGTCCTGACTTTC; J: TRBJ2-6; D: NA; size: many; V: TRBV5-1
CDR3: CASSLDGGNHADTQYF; DNA: TGTGCCAGCAGCTTAGACGGGGGAAACCACGCAGATACGCAGTATTTT; J: TRBJ2-3; D: NA; size: few; V: TRBV7-9
CDR3: CASSKLGYEQFF; DNA: TGCGCCAGCAGCAAACTAGGATACGAGCAGTTCTTC; J: TRBJ2-1; D: NA; size: NA; V: TRBV5-1
CDR3: CSAPLGGQKETQYF; DNA: TGCAGTGCTCCACTCGGTGGACAGAAAGAGACCCAGTACTTC; J: TRBJ2-5; D: NA; size: many; V: TRBV20-1